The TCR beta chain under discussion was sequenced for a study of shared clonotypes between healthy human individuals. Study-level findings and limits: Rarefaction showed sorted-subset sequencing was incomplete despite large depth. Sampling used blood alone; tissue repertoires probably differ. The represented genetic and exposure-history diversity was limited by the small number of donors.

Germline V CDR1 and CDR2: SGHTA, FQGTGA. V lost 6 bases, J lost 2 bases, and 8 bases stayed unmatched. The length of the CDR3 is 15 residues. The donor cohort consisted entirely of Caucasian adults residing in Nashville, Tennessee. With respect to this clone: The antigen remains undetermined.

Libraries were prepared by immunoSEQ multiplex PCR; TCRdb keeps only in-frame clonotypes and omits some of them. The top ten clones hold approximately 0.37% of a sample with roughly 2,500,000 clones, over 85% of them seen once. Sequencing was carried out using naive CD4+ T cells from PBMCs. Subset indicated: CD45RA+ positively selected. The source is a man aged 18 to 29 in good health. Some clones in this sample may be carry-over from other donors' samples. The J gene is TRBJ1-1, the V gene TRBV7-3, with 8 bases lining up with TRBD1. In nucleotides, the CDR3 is TGTGCCAGCAGTCAAGCAGGGGGCACTAACACTGAAGCTTTCTTT. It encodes CASSQAGGTNTEAFF.